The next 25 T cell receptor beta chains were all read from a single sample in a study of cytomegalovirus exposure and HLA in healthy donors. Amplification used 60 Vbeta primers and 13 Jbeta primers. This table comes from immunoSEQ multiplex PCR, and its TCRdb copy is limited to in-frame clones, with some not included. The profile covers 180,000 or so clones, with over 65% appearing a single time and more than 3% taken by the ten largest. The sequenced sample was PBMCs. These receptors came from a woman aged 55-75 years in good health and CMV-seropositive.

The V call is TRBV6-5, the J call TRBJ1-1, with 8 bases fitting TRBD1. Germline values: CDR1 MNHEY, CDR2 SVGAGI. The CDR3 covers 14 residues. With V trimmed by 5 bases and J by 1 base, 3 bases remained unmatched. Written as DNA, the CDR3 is TGTGCCAGCAGTCAGGGGGCGACGAACACTGAAGCTTTCTTT. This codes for CASSQGATNTEAFF.

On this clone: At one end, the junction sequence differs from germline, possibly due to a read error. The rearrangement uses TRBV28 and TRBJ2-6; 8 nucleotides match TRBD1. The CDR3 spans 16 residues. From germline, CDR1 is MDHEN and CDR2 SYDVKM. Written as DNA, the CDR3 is TGTGCCAGCAGCACATCAGGGGGCTCTGGGGCCAACGGCCTGACTTTC. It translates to CASSTSGGSGANGLTF.

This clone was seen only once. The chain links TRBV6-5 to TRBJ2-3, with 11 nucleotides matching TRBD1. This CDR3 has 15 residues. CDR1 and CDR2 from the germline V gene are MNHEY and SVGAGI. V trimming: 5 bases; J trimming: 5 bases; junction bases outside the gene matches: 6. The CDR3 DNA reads TGTGCCAGCAGTGCCTGGACAGGGGGCAAAGATACGCAGTATTTT. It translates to CASSAWTGGKDTQYF.

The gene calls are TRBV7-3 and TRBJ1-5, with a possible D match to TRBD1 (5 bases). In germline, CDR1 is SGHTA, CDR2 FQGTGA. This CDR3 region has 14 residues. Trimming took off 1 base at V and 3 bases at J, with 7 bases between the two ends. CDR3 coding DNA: TGTGCCAGCAGCTTAAAGGGGTACAATCAGCCCCAGCATTTT. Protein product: CASSLKGYNQPQHF.

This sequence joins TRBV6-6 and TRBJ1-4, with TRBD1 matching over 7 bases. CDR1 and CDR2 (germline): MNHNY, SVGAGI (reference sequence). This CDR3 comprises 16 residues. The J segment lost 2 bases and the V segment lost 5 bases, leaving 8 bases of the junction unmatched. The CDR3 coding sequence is TGTGCCAGCAGTCTTGACAGGGTGGGGACTAATGAAAAACTGTTTTTT. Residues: CASSLDRVGTNEKLFF.

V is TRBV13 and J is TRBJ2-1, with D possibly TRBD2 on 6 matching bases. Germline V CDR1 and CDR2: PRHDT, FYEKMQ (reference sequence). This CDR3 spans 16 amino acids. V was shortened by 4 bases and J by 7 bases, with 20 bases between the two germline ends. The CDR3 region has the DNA TGTGCCAGCAGCTGGCTCGGGTGGGGGGTGTGGAATGAGCAGTTCTTC. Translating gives CASSWLGWGVWNEQFF. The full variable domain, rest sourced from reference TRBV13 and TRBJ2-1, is AAGVIQSPRHLIKEKRETATLKCYPIPRHDTVYWYQQGPGQDPQFLISFYEKMQSDKGSIPDRFSAQQFSDYHSELNMSSLELGDSALYFCASSWLGWGVWNEQFFGPGTRLTVL.

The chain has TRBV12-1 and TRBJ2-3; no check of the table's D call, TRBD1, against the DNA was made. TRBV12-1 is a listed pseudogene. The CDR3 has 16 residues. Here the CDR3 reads CASSFDGTDFTDTQYF. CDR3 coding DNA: TGTGCCAGCAGCTTTGATGGGACAGACTTCACAGATACGCAGTATTTT.

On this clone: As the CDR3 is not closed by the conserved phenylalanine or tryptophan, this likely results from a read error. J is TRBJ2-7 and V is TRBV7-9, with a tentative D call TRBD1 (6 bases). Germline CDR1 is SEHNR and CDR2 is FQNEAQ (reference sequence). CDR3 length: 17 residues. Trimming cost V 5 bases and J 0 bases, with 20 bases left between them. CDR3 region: CASSPRPDSPSSYEQYL. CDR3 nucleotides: TGTGCCAGCAGCCCCCGCCCGGACAGTCCCAGCTCCTACGAGCAGTACCTC.

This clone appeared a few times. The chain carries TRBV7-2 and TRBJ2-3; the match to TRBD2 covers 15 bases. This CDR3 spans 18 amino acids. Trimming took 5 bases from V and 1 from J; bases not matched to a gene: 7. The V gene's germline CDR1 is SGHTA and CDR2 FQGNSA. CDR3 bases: TGTGCCAGCAGCGCACCCGGGACTAGCGGGGGGCGCACAGATACGCAGTATTTT. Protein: CASSAPGTSGGRTDTQYF.

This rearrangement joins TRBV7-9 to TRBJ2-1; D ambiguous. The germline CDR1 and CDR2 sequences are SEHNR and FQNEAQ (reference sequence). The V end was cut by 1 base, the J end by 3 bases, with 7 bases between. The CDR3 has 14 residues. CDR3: CASSLGTDYNEQFF. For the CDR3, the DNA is TGTGCCAGCAGCTTAGGAACAGACTACAATGAGCAGTTCTTC.

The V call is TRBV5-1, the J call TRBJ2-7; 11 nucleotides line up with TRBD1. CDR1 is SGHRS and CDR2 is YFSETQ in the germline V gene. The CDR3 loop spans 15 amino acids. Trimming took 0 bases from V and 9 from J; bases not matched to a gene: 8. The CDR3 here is CASSLVHRGTGGQYF. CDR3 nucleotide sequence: TGCGCCAGCAGCTTGGTCCACCGCGGGACAGGGGGGCAGTACTTC.

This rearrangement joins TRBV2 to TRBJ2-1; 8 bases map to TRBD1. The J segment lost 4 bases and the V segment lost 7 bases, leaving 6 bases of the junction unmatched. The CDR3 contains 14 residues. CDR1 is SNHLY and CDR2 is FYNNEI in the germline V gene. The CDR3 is CASKADRGYNEQFF. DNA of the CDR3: TGTGCCAGCAAAGCCGACAGGGGTTACAATGAGCAGTTCTTC.

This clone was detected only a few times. CDR3 in DNA: TGTGCCAGCAGTGAAGCATTAGCGGGAGGGAGAGATACGCAGTATTTT. Amino acid sequence: CASSEALAGGRDTQYF. The chain combines TRBV2 with TRBJ2-3; 11 bases map to TRBD2. The junction had 4 bases not matched to a gene; V was cut back by 0 bases and J by 5 bases. This CDR3 region has 16 residues. The germline V gene has CDR1 SNHLY and CDR2 FYNNEI.

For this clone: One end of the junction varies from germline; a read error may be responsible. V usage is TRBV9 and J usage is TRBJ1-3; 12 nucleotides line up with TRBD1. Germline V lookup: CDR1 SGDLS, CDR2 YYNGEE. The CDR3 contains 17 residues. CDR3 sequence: CASGVDGTGGFGNTIYF. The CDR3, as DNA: TGTGCCAGCGGCGTAGATGGGACAGGGGGCTTCGGAAACACCATATATTTT. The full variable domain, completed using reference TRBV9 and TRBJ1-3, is DSGVTQTPKHLITATGQRVTLRCSPRSGDLSVYWYQQSLDQGLQFLIQYYNGEERAKGNILERFSAQQFPDLHSELNLSSLELGDSALYFCASGVDGTGGFGNTIYFGEGSWLTVV.

CDR3 loop: CASSLGLMNTEAFF. In nucleotides, the CDR3 is TGTGCCAGCAGTTTAGGGCTCATGAACACTGAAGCTTTCTTT. V is TRBV28 and J is TRBJ1-1; D gene ambiguous. Trimming pared 2 bases from V and 0 bases from J, leaving 7 bases between. CDR1 and CDR2 (germline): MDHEN, SYDVKM. The CDR3 is 14 amino acids. Full variable domain (outside the CDR3, taken from reference TRBV28 and TRBJ1-1): DVKVTQSSRYLVKRTGEKVFLECVQDMDHENMFWYRQDPGLGLRLIYFSYDVKMKEKGDIPEGYSVSREKKERFSLILESASTNQTSMYLCASSLGLMNTEAFFGQGTRLTVV.

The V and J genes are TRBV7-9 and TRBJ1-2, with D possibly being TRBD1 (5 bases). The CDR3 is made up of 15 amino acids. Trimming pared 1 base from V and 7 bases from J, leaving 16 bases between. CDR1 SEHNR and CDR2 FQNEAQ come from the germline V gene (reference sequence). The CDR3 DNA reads TGTGCCAGCAGCTTAGAGGGCAGGGCGGATTCTGGCTACACCTTC. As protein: CASSLEGRADSGYTF.

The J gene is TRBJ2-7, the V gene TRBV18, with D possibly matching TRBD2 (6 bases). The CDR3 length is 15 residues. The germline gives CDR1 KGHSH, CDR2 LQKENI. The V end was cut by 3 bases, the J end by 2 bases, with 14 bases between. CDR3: CASSPNRDSTYEQYF. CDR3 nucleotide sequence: TGTGCCAGCTCACCTAATCGGGACTCGACCTACGAGCAGTACTTC.

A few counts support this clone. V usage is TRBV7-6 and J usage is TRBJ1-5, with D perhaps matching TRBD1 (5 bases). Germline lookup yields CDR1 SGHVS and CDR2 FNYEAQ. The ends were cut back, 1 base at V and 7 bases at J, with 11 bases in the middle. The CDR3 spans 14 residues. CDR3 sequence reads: CASSLGQGGQPQHF. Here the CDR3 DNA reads TGTGCCAGCAGCTTAGGGCAGGGAGGACAGCCCCAGCATTTT.

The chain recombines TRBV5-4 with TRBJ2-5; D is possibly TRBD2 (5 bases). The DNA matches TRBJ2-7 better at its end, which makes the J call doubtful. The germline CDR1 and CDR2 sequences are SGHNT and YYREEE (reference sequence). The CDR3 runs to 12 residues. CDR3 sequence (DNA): TGTGCCAGCAGCTTGGAGAGGGCCGAGCAGTACTTC. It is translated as CASSLERAEQYF.

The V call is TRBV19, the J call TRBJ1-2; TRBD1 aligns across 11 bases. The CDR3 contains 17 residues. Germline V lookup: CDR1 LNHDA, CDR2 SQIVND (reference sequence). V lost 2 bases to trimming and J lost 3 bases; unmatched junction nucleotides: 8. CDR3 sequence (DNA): TGTGCCAGTAGTATACCGGGACAGGGGGTAGGGTACTATGGCTACACCTTC. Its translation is CASSIPGQGVGYYGYTF. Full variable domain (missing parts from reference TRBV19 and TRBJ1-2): DGGITQSPKYLFRKEGQNVTLSCEQNLNHDAMYWYRQDPGQGLRLIYYSQIVNDFQKGDIAEGYSVSREKKESFPLTVTSAQKNPTAFYLCASSIPGQGVGYYGYTFGSGTRLTVV.

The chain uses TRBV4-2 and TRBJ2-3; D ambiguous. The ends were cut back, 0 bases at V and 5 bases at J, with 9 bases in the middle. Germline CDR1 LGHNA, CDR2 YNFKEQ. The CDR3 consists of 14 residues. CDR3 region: CASSQDLNGDTQYF. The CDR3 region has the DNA TGTGCCAGCAGCCAAGATTTGAACGGAGATACGCAGTATTTT.

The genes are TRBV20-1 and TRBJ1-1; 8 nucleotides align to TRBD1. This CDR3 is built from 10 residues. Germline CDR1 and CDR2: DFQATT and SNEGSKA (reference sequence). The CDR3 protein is CTDRGPEAFF. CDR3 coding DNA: TGCACCGACAGGGGCCCTGAAGCTTTCTTT.

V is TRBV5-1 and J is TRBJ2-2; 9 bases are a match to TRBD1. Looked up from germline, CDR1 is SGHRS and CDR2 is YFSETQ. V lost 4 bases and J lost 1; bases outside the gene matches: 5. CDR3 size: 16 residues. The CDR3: CASSPRQGGNTGELFF. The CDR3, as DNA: TGCGCCAGCAGCCCGCGACAGGGGGGGAACACCGGGGAGCTGTTTTTT.

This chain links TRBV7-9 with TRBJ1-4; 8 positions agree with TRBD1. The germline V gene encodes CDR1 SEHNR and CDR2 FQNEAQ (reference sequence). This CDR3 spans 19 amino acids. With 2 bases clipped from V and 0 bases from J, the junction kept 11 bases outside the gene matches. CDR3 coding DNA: TGTGCCAGCAGCTTATATCGGACAGGGAAGTTTGCAACTAATGAAAAACTGTTTTTT. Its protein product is CASSLYRTGKFATNEKLFF. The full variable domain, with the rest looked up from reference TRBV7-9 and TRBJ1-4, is DTGVSQNPRHKITKRGQNVTFRCDPISEHNRLYWYRQTLGQGPEFLTYFQNEAQLEKSRLLSDRFSAERPKGSFSTLEIQRTEQGDSAMYLCASSLYRTGKFATNEKLFFGSGTQLSVL.

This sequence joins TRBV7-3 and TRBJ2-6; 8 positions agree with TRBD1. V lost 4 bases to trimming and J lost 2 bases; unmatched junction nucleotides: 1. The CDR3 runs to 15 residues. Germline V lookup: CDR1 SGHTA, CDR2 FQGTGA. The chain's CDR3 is CASSWTGTGANVLTF. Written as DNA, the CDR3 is TGTGCCAGCAGCTGGACAGGGACTGGGGCCAACGTCCTGACTTTC. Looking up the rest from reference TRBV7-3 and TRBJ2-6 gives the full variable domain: GAGVSQTPSNKVTEKGKYVELRCDPISGHTALYWYRQSLGQGPEFLIYFQGTGAADDSGLPNDRFFAVRPEGSVSTLKIQRTERGDSAVYLCASSWTGTGANVLTFGAGSRLTVL.